The clone carrying this T cell receptor (beta chain) was seen more than once but under ten times. What it recognizes is unknown. TCRdb itself ran the RT-PCR reads through MiXCR, one entry per CDR3 protein. The sample lists a few hundred thousand distinct CDR3 sequences, about a fifth occurring once. The data originate from a study of response to subunit inactivated influenza vaccine. Study results and limitations: Authors suggested seasonal influenza vaccinations each recruit few new T cells.

CDR3 length: 17 amino acids. With V trimmed by 5 bases and J by 1 base, 10 bases remained unmatched. Germline CDR1 and CDR2: SNHLY and FYNNEI. The source material was PBMCs from blood, sampled less than 22 months after vaccination. This chain joins TRBV2 and TRBJ1-5, with 8 nucleotides matching TRBD1. The sequence came from a man between 50 and 69 years old who received an inactivated influenza vaccine. The chain's CDR3 is CASSTPAGGNSNQPQHF. The CDR3 region has the DNA TGTGCCAGCAGTACCCCCGCAGGGGGCAACAGCAATCAGCCCCAGCATTTT.